This TCR beta chain was observed in a study of T-cell reconstitution after alpha-beta-depleted transplantation in children. General study findings and limits: Roughly two months post-transplant, alpha-beta T cells reportedly originated from several hundred graft clones that had expanded. Most T-cell counts and diversity one year after the transplant came from T cells that were newly produced. Where some patients showed high TCRbeta diversity at day 60, it came from recipient T cells and thymic progenitors that had survived.

The TCRbeta library incorporated unique molecular identifiers. TCRdb processed the PCR reads anew with MiXCR; each CDR3 protein has one entry. The sample has more than 400,000 distinct CDR3 sequences, about 45% seen once; the top ten hold roughly 27%. As for this clonotype: Its antigen is undetermined.

The germline gives CDR1 LGHNA, CDR2 YNFKEQ. This CDR3 comprises 15 residues. V was cut by 4 bases and J by 1 base, with 10 bases left in between. This chain connects TRBV4-2 to TRBJ2-2; D might be TRBD1 (6 bases). The sequence was collected from a girl aged 2 to 10 with aplastic anemia, due to receive a stem cell transplant. Source: PBMCs, taken before TCRalphabeta/CD19-depleted stem cell transplant. The CDR3 sequence is CASSPVGGNTGELFF. CDR3 coding DNA: TGTGCCAGCAGCCCGGTAGGGGGGAACACCGGGGAGCTGTTTTTT.